This paragraph covers one TCR beta chain sequence. V lost 8 bases to trimming and J lost 7 bases; unmatched junction nucleotides: 7. This CDR3 contains 13 residues. Germline CDR1 LNHDA, CDR2 SQIVND (reference sequence). These data belong to a study of blood T cell repertoires in COVID-19. Study-wide context: Samples representing acute and convalescent COVID-19 were sourced from the United States, Italy and Spain.

Clones were read by immunoSEQ multiplex PCR, and TCRdb kept only the in-frame ones, dropping some. The sample holds fewer than 55,000 clones, around 83% seen once. This clonotype was obtained from a human donor with acute or convalescent COVID-19. The donor label of this sample is uncertain. Sequencing was performed on peripheral blood. The chain carries TRBV19 and TRBJ1-5; 8 bases align to TRBD1. CDR3 protein: CASQTGVRQPQHF. CDR3 nucleotides: TGTGCCAGTCAGACAGGGGTGCGGCAGCCCCAGCATTTT. The full variable domain, with the rest looked up from reference TRBV19 and TRBJ1-5, is DGGITQSPKYLFRKEGQNVTLSCEQNLNHDAMYWYRQDPGQGLRLIYYSQIVNDFQKGDIAEGYSVSREKKESFPLTVTSAQKNPTAFYLCASQTGVRQPQHFGDGTRLSIL.